This T cell receptor (beta chain) was observed in a study of T-cell reconstitution after alpha-beta-depleted transplantation in children. This clonotype was counted many times. The library targeted TCRbeta and was prepared with unique molecular identifiers. Via MiXCR, TCRdb re-called the PCR reads, giving one row per CDR3 protein. Of approximately 300,000 distinct CDR3 sequences listed, about 9.5% are singletons. The germline V and J ends were trimmed by 2 bases and 0 bases, with 10 bases remaining between them. This CDR3 comprises 15 residues. The germline CDR1 and CDR2 sequences are SGHRS and YFSETQ.

Specimen: PBMCs, collected before TCRalphabeta/CD19-depleted stem cell transplant. The TCR comes from a boy under three years old with acute myeloid leukemia, due to receive a stem cell transplant. This rearrangement joins TRBV5-1 to TRBJ2-3; D remains unclear. The CDR3 nucleotides read TGCGCCAGCAGCTTCCTCCCAACTAGCACAGATACGCAGTATTTT. It is translated as CASSFLPTSTDTQYF.